The clone carrying this T cell receptor beta chain turned up a few times. The target antigen is unknown. Using genomic DNA as the template, TCR beta VDJ and CDR3 profiling was carried out. Using its own MiXCR run on the reads, TCRdb lists one record per CDR3 protein. The sample lists more than 250,000 distinct CDR3 sequences, roughly 82% occurring once. Patients picked for sequencing had shown CD8+CD57+ cell expansion detected by flow cytometry. The diagnosis in all patients was severe acquired aplastic anemia. This sample stems from a study of CD8+CD57+ T cells in acquired aplastic anemia. At the level of the study: An average of 3.2 ug of DNA was obtained from sorted CD4+ and CD8+ cells.

Study results and caveats: Patients and controls had CD8+ Simpson's diversity values that were not significantly distinct. Around 29 CD8+ CDR3 sequences were shared between patients and controls.

In germline, CDR1 is MGHDK, CDR2 SYGVNS. Trimming left V 3 bases short and J 3 bases short, with 18 bases between. This CDR3 region has 17 residues. The sequencing sample was made of sorted CD4+, CD8+, or CD8+CD57+ T cells (not recorded which) from PBMCs. This clonotype originated in a human donor with aplastic anemia. The chain links TRBV25-1 to TRBJ2-1, with a possible D match to TRBD1 (6 bases). CDR3: CASSDIKRGTLYNEQFF. DNA for the CDR3: TGTGCCAGCAGTGACATCAAGAGGGGGACACTCTACAATGAGCAGTTCTTC.